The present T cell receptor (beta chain) was sequenced within a study of T-cell memory formation after mild COVID-19. Overall study findings and caveats: Memory from before infection featured some responding clones, which suggests cross-reactive memory joined.

V was clipped by 1 base and J by 5 bases, with 6 bases between them. There are 12 residues in the CDR3. Per the germline V gene, CDR1 is SEHNR and CDR2 is FQNEAQ (reference sequence). TCRdb fed the 5' RACE reads into MiXCR, producing one record per CDR3 protein. The sample includes nearly 110,000 distinct CDR3 sequences, 15% to 20% of them seen just once. This clonotype was counted between two and nine times. Its antigen is still unknown. This clonotype was obtained from an adult woman who had mild COVID-19 (a few samples of this study predate the infection). Cell type and time point are not known. The specimen sequenced was PBMCs or a T cell subset sorted from them (not recorded which). The chain is built from TRBV7-9 and TRBJ2-7, with D unclear. The CDR3 region has the DNA TGTGCCAGCAGCTTAGGGACGGACGAGCAGTACTTC. Protein sequence: CASSLGTDEQYF.